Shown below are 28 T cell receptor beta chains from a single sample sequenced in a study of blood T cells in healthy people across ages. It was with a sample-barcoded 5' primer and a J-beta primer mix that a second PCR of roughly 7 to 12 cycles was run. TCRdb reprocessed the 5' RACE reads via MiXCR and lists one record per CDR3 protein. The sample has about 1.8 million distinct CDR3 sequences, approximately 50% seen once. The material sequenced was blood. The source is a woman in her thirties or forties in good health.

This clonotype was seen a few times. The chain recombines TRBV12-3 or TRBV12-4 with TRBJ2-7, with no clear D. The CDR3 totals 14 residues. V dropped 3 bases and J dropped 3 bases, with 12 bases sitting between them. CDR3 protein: CASSLSGSIYEQYF. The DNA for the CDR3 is TGTGCCAGCAGTTTGTCGGGCAGCATCTACGAGCAGTACTTC.

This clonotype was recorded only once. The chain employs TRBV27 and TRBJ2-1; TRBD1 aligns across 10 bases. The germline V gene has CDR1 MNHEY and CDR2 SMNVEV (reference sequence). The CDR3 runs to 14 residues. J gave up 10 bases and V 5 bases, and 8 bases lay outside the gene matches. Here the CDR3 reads CASSPGTGASEQFF. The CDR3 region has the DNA TGTGCCAGCAGTCCCGGGACAGGGGCTAGCGAGCAGTTCTTC.

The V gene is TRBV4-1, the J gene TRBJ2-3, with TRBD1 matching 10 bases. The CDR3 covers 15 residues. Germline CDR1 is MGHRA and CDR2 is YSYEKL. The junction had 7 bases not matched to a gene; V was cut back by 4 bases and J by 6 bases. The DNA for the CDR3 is TGCGCCAGCAGCCCGGGACAGGGGCCCAAGGATACGCAGTATTTT. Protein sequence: CASSPGQGPKDTQYF.

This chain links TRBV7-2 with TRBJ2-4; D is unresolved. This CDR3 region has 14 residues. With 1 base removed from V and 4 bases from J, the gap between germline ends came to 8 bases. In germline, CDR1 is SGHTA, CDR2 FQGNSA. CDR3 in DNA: TGTGCCAGCAGCTTAGAACCGATGAAAAACATTCAGTACTTC. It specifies CASSLEPMKNIQYF.

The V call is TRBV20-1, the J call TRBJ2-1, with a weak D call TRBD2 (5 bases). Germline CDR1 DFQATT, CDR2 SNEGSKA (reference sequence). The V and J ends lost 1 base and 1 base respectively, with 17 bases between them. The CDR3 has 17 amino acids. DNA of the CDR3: TGCAGTGCTAGAGTCCGGGCCTCCCCGGGGTCCTACAATGAGCAGTTCTTC. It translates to CSARVRASPGSYNEQFF.

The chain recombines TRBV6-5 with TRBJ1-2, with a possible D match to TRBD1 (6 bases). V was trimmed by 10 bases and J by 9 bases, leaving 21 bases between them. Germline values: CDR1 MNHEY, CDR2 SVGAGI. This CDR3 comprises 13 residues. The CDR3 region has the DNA TGTGCCATCTCCGGACGGGGGCGAGGAAGCTACACCTTC. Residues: CAISGRGRGSYTF.

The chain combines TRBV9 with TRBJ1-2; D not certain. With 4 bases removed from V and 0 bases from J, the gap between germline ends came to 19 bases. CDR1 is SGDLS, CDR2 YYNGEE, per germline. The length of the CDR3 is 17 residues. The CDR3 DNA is TGTGCCAGCAGCCCCCGAAACCGGTTACTGGCTAACTATGGCTACACCTTC. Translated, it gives CASSPRNRLLANYGYTF.

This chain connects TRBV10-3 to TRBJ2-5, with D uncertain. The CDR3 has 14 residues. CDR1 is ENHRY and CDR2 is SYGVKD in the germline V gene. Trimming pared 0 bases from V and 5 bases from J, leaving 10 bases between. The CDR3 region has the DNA TGTGCCATCAGTGAGTCACTGGACGGGGAGACCCAGTACTTC. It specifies CAISESLDGETQYF.

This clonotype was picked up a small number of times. CDR3 bases: TGTGCCAGCAGCCAAGAACCGCGGCTCTCCTACAATGAGCAGTTCTTC. Its protein product is CASSQEPRLSYNEQFF. The genes are TRBV4-2 and TRBJ2-1; no clear D. In germline, CDR1 is LGHNA, CDR2 YNFKEQ. Trimming left V 0 bases short and J 0 bases short, with 9 bases between. This CDR3 is 16 amino acids long.

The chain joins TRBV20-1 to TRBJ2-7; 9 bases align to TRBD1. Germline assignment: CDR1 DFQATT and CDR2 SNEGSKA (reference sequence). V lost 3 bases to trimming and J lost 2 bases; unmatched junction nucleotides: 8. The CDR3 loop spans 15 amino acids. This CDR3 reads CSASSGTGIPYEQYF. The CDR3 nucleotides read TGCAGTGCTAGTTCCGGGACAGGGATTCCCTACGAGCAGTACTTC.

The CDR3 reads CASSQDPGPSSYNEQFF. DNA of the CDR3: TGCGCCAGCAGCCAAGACCCGGGGCCCAGCTCCTACAATGAGCAGTTCTTC. The chain joins TRBV4-3 to TRBJ2-1; possibly TRBD1 or TRBD2 for D (5 bases each). V lost 0 bases, J lost 0 bases, and 12 bases lay in between. Germline V gene sequence: CDR1 LGHNA, CDR2 YSLEER. The CDR3 is 17 residues long.

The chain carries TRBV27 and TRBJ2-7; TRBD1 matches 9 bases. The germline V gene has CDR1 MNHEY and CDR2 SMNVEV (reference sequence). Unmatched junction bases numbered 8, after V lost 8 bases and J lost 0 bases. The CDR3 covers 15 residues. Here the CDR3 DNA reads TGTGCCAGCTACAAGGAACAGGGGGCCTCCTACGAGCAGTACTTC. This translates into CASYKEQGASYEQYF.

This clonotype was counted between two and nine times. Written as DNA, the CDR3 is TGCGCCAGCAGCTTCGAGGTATTTGGGGCCAACGTCCTGACTTTC. As protein: CASSFEVFGANVLTF. The rearrangement joins TRBV5-1 to TRBJ2-6; D not resolved. The CDR3 is 15 amino acids. Germline V lookup: CDR1 SGHRS, CDR2 YFSETQ. Trimming removed 2 bases from V and 3 bases from J, with 9 bases in between.

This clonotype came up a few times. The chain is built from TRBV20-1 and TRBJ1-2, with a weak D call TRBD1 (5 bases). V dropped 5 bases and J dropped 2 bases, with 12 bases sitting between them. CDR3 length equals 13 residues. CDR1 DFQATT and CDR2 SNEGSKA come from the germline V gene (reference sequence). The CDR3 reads CSAESGTNYGYTF. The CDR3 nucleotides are TGCAGTGCTGAATCCGGGACGAACTATGGCTACACCTTC.

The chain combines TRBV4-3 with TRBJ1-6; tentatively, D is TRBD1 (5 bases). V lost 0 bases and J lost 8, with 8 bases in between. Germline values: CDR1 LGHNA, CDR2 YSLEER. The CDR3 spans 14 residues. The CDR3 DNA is TGCGCCAGCAGCCAAGAACAGGTTGATTCACCCCTCCACTTT. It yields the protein CASSQEQVDSPLHF.

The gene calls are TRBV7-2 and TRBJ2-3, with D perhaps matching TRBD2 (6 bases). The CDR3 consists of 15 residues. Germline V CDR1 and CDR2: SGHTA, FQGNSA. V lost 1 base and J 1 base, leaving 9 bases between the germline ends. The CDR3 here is CASSLVPSGTDTQYF. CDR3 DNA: TGTGCCAGCAGCTTAGTCCCTAGCGGCACAGATACGCAGTATTTT.

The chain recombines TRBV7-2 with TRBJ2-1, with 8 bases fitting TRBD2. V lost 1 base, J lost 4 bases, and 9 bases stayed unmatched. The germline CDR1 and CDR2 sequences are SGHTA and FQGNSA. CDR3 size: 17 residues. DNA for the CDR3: TGTGCCAGCAGCTTAGGGAGGCTAGCGGGTCCTTACAATGAGCAGTTCTTC. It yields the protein CASSLGRLAGPYNEQFF. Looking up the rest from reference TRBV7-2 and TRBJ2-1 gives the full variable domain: GAGVSQSPSNKVTEKGKDVELRCDPISGHTALYWYRQSLGQGLEFLIYFQGNSAPDKSGLPSDRFSAERTGGSVSTLTIQRTQQEDSAVYLCASSLGRLAGPYNEQFFGPGTRLTVL.

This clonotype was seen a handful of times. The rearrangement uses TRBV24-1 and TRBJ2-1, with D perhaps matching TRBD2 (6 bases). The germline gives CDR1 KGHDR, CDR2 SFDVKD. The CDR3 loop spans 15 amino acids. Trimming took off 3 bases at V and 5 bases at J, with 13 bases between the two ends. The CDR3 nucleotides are TGTGCCACCAGTGATGGGAGGCGGGTAAACAATGAGCAGTTCTTC. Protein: CATSDGRRVNNEQFF.

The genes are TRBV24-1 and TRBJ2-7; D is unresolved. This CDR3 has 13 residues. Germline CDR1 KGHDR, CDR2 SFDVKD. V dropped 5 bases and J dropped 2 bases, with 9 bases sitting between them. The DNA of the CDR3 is TGTGCCACCAGTGGAGGTCATACCTACGAGCAGTACTTC. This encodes CATSGGHTYEQYF.

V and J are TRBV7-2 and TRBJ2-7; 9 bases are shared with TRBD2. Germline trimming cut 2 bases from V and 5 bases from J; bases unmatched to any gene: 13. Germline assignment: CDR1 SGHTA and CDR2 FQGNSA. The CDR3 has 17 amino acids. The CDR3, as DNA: TGTGCCAGCAGCTTATACCCGGATAGCGGGGGAACCGACGAGCAGTACTTC. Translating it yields CASSLYPDSGGTDEQYF.

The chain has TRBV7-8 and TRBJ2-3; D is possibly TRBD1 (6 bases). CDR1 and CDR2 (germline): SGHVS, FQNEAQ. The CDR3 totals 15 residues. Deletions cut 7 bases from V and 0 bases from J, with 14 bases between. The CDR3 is CASNRAPPSTDTQYF. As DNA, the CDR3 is TGTGCCAGCAACAGGGCCCCGCCGAGCACAGATACGCAGTATTTT.

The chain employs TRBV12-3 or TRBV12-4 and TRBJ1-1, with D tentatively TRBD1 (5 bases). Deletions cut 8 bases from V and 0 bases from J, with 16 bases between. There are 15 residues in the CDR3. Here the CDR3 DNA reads TGTGCCAGCGAATACAGTAAGGGGTTGAACACTGAAGCTTTCTTT. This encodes CASEYSKGLNTEAFF.

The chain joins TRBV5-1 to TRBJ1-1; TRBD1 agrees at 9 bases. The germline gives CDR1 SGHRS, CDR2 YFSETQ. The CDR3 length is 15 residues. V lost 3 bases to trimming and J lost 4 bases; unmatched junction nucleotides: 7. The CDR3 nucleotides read TGCGCCAGCAGCTCCGTGGGACAGGGTAGCACTGAAGCTTTCTTT. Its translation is CASSSVGQGSTEAFF.

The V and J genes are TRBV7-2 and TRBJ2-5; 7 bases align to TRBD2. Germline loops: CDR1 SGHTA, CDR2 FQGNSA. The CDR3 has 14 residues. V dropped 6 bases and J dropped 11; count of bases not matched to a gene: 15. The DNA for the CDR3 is TGTGCCAGCAGAAGGGCGGGGGTCACCAATAAGCAGTACTTC. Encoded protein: CASRRAGVTNKQYF. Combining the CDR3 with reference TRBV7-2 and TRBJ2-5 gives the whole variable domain GAGVSQSPSNKVTEKGKDVELRCDPISGHTALYWYRQSLGQGLEFLIYFQGNSAPDKSGLPSDRFSAERTGGSVSTLTIQRTQQEDSAVYLCASRRAGVTNKQYFGPGTRLLVL.

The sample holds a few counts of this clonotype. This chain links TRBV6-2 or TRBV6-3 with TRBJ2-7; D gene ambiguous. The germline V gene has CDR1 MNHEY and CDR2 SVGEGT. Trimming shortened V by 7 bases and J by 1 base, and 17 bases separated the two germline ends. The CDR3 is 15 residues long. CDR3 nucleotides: TGTGCCAGCACCCAAAGGACGGAGACTTCCTACGAGCAGTACTTC. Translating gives CASTQRTETSYEQYF.

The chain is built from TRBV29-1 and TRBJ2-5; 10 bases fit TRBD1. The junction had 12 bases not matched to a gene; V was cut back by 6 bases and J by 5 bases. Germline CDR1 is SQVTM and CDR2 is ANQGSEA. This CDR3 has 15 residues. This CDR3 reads CSVESGTGEGETQYF. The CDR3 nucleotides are TGCAGCGTGGAATCCGGGACAGGGGAAGGGGAGACCCAGTACTTC.

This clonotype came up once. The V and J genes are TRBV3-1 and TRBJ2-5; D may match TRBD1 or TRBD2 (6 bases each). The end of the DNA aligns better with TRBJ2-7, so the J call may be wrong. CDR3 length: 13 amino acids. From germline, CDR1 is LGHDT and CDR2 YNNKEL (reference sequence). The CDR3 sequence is CASSRGTYYEQYF. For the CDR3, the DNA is TGTGCCAGCAGCCGCGGGACATACTACGAGCAGTACTTC.

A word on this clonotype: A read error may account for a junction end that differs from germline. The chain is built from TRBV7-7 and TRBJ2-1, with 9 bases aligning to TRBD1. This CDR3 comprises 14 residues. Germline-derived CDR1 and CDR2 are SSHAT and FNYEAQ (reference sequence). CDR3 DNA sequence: TGTGCTAGCAGCCGAGGGACAGGGATCGATGAGCAGTTCTTC. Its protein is CASSRGTGIDEQFF.